The 18 T cell receptor beta chains in this list originate from one sample, sequenced in a study of cytomegalovirus exposure and HLA in healthy donors. Sequencing was performed with immunoSEQ multiplex PCR; in TCRdb, only in-frame clones are kept and a portion is missing. Of 65,000 to 95,000 clones listed, 85% to 95% are singletons. What was sequenced was PBMCs. The receptors stem from a man between 18 and 35 years old in good health and CMV-seronegative.

The rearrangement uses TRBV4-3 and TRBJ1-1; D not resolved. Germline V gene sequence: CDR1 LGHNA, CDR2 YSLEER. The CDR3 contains 13 residues. The V and J ends lost 1 base and 5 bases respectively, with 8 bases between them. The CDR3: CASSQVRGTEAFF. The CDR3 DNA reads as TGCGCCAGCAGCCAAGTTCGAGGGACTGAAGCTTTCTTT.

In this sample, this clone turned up once. The chain links TRBV19 to TRBJ2-5; 9 bases line up with TRBD1. The CDR3 covers 14 residues. V gave up 8 bases and J gave up 1 base; unmatched junction bases: 5. CDR1 LNHDA and CDR2 SQIVND come from the germline V gene (reference sequence). The CDR3 DNA sequence: TGTGCCAGTCGGAGACAGGGGGGCCAAGAGACCCAGTACTTC. Residues: CASRRQGGQETQYF.

J is TRBJ1-1 and V is TRBV7-6; a possible D gene is TRBD1 (5 bases). Germline lookup yields CDR1 SGHVS and CDR2 FNYEAQ. This CDR3 comprises 14 residues. The V and J ends lost 1 base and 0 bases respectively, with 6 bases between them. CDR3: CASSLDRLNTEAFF. The CDR3 DNA is TGTGCCAGCAGCTTAGACAGGCTGAACACTGAAGCTTTCTTT.

The rearrangement joins TRBV7-2 to TRBJ2-7, with D maybe TRBD1 (5 bases). The V gene's germline CDR1 is SGHTA and CDR2 FQGNSA. The CDR3 loop spans 14 amino acids. V lost 5 bases to trimming and J lost 0 bases, with 11 bases between them. For the CDR3, the DNA is TGTGCCAGCAGCACGCAGGGAATCTCCTACGAGCAGTACTTC. Translated, it gives CASSTQGISYEQYF. The full variable domain, in which reference TRBV7-2 and TRBJ2-7 provide the parts outside the CDR3, is GAGVSQSPSNKVTEKGKDVELRCDPISGHTALYWYRQSLGQGLEFLIYFQGNSAPDKSGLPSDRFSAERTGGSVSTLTIQRTQQEDSAVYLCASSTQGISYEQYFGPGTRLTVT.

V and J are TRBV7-2 and TRBJ1-1; D uncertain. The CDR3 is 13 residues long. Germline assignment: CDR1 SGHTA and CDR2 FQGNSA. V lost 6 bases to trimming and J lost 3 bases, with 11 bases between them. CDR3 amino acids: CASSLSVYTEAFF. CDR3 bases: TGTGCCAGCAGTTTGTCCGTATACACTGAAGCTTTCTTT.

CDR3: CASSWYGTGEANTIYF. The CDR3 DNA reads as TGTGCCAGCAGTTGGTACGGGACAGGGGAGGCAAACACCATATATTTT. The genes are TRBV28 and TRBJ1-3, with 10 bases fitting TRBD1. The CDR3 contains 16 residues. Germline trimming cut 4 bases from V and 6 bases from J; bases unmatched to any gene: 9. Germline V gene lookup returns CDR1 MDHEN and CDR2 SYDVKM.

Here the CDR3 DNA reads TGTGCCACCAGCATCGAGACAGTACAGAACACTGAAGCTTTCTTT. This gives the protein CATSIETVQNTEAFF. V usage is TRBV15 and J usage is TRBJ1-1; D may be TRBD1 (5 bases). V lost 4 bases and J 1 base, leaving 13 bases between the germline ends. CDR3 size: 15 residues. CDR1 and CDR2 (germline): LNHNV, YYDKDF (reference sequence).

The rearrangement links TRBV28 to TRBJ2-1; 9 bases align to TRBD2. The CDR3 covers 15 residues. CDR1 is MDHEN and CDR2 is SYDVKM in the germline V gene. V shed 5 bases, J shed 4 bases, and the junction held 6 bases outside the gene matches. CDR3 coding DNA: TGTGCCAGCAGTCGCGGGGGGGCGGGGTACAATGAGCAGTTCTTC. This encodes CASSRGGAGYNEQFF.

The chain joins TRBV19 to TRBJ1-2, with D possibly TRBD1 on 6 matching bases. The V end lost 5 bases, the J end lost 4 bases, and 11 bases lay between the germline ends. The germline V gene has CDR1 LNHDA and CDR2 SQIVND (reference sequence). This CDR3 has 13 amino acids. CDR3 region: CASSYRDGYGYTF. The CDR3, as DNA: TGTGCCAGTAGTTACAGGGATGGCTATGGCTACACCTTC.

The chain combines TRBV18 with TRBJ1-3; TRBD1 might be the D (5 bases). Trimming stripped 3 bases from V and 0 bases from J, with 18 bases between. Per germline, CDR1 KGHSH and CDR2 LQKENI. This CDR3 contains 18 residues. The DNA for the CDR3 is TGTGCCAGCTCACCCAAGGCGGGGGACGCTATCTCTGGAAACACCATATATTTT. Residues: CASSPKAGDAISGNTIYF.

This chain uses TRBV30 with TRBJ2-7, with TRBD1 as a possible D gene (5 bases). Deletions cut 0 bases from V and 7 bases from J, with 19 bases between. The germline CDR1 and CDR2 sequences are GTSNPN and SVGIG (reference sequence). This CDR3 is 15 amino acids long. The CDR3 nucleotides read TGTGCCTGGAGTGTAGGGGCTCCCGTCTATGATGAGCAGTACTTC. Its translation: CAWSVGAPVYDEQYF.

The CDR3 region has the DNA TGTGCCAGCTTAGACGGGACGAACACCGGGGAGCTGTTTTTT. As protein: CASLDGTNTGELFF. The chain is built from TRBV18 and TRBJ2-2; tentatively, D is TRBD2 (5 bases). Germline V CDR1 and CDR2: KGHSH, LQKENI. V dropped 7 bases and J dropped 0 bases, with 9 bases sitting between them. The CDR3 length is 14 residues.

The chain recombines TRBV29-1 with TRBJ2-7; D is perhaps TRBD1 (5 bases). Germline V gives CDR1 SQVTM, CDR2 ANQGSEA. The CDR3 runs to 14 residues. Deletions cut 2 bases from V and 4 bases from J, with 15 bases between. CDR3 in DNA: TGCAGCGTTGAAAAGCTGAGCAGGGCGTACGAGCAGTACTTC. It codes for CSVEKLSRAYEQYF.

This chain uses TRBV7-9 with TRBJ2-5; 11 bases are a match to TRBD2. From germline, CDR1 is SEHNR and CDR2 FQNEAQ (reference sequence). The ends lost 3 bases at V and 4 bases at J; junction bases unmatched: 4. The CDR3 consists of 15 residues. CDR3 in DNA: TGTGCCAGCAGCTTTATAGCGGGGGGGCCAGAGACCCAGTACTTC. Translated, it gives CASSFIAGGPETQYF.

The chain carries TRBV9 and TRBJ2-5; D gene ambiguous. V lost 0 bases to trimming and J lost 5 bases, with 14 bases between them. This CDR3 has 15 residues. CDR1 is SGDLS and CDR2 is YYNGEE in the germline V gene. The CDR3 nucleotides read TGTGCCAGCAGCGTAGTGTCTTCTCCTGCGGAGACCCAGTACTTC. It translates to CASSVVSSPAETQYF.

V is TRBV7-3 and J is TRBJ1-1, with TRBD1 as a possible D gene (5 bases). V was pared by 4 bases and J by 1 base, with 10 bases between. The length of the CDR3 is 14 residues. Looked up from germline, CDR1 is SGHTA and CDR2 is FQGTGA. Here the CDR3 reads CASSSGIANTEAFF. Written as DNA, the CDR3 is TGTGCCAGCAGCTCAGGGATTGCGAACACTGAAGCTTTCTTT.

This clone turned up a few times. This chain uses TRBV19 with TRBJ1-2; D ambiguous. The V gene's germline CDR1 is LNHDA and CDR2 SQIVND (reference sequence). CDR3 length: 15 residues. Trimming left V 3 bases short and J 0 bases short, with 11 bases between. CDR3 coding DNA: TGTGCCAGTAGTATTTCCCCAGACACTAACTATGGCTACACCTTC. This gives the protein CASSISPDTNYGYTF.

The chain is built from TRBV2 and TRBJ1-1; D unclear. Trimming removed 7 bases at V and 1 base at J, with 10 bases between. Germline values: CDR1 SNHLY, CDR2 FYNNEI. The CDR3 has 13 amino acids. This CDR3 is CASKGLGNTEAFF. The CDR3 nucleotides are TGTGCCAGCAAAGGACTCGGGAACACTGAAGCTTTCTTT.